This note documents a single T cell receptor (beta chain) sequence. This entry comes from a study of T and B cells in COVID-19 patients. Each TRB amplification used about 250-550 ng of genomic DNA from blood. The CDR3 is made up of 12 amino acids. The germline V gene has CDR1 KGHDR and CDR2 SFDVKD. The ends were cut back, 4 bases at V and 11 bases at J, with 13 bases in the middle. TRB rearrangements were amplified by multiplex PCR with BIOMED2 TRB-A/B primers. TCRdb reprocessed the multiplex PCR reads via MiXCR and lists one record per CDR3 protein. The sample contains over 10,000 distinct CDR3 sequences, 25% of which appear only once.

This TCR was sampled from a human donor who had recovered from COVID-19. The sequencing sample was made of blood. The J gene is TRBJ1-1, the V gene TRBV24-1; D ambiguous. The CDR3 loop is CATSDPVLGAFF. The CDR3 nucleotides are TGTGCCACCAGTGACCCCGTCCTGGGCGCTTTCTTT.